The 5 T cell receptor beta chains below come from one sample, sequenced in a study of shared clonotypes between healthy human individuals (dated by TCRdb to the early 2020s). Libraries were made using the immunoSEQ multiplex PCR assay. TCRdb carries this immuneACCESS record with in-frame sequences only. Its versions omit some clonotypes, under half of them owing to an unresolved V gene in the studies checked, with the rest unexplained. The sample profile shows over a million clones; 98% of them were found once. Approximately 0.4% of the sample rests with the top ten. The specimen was naive CD4+ T cells sorted from blood. Read against the paper, the sample's cell subset or site label means: CD45RA+ positively selected. These receptor sequences come from a young man in good health.

This clone was seen a single time. V gene TRBV19 combines with J gene TRBJ2-2; 7 bases agree with TRBD1. CDR1 is LNHDA, CDR2 SQIVND, per germline (reference sequence). CDR3 length: 16 amino acids. V gave up 2 bases and J gave up 2 bases; unmatched junction bases: 5. The CDR3 reads CASSITGALNTGELFF. CDR3 DNA: TGTGCCAGTAGTATAACAGGGGCCCTAAACACCGGGGAGCTGTTTTTT.

V is TRBV19 and J is TRBJ2-2, with TRBD1 matching over 12 bases. The V and J ends lost 11 bases and 7 bases, in that order; junction bases with no gene match: 17. The V gene's germline CDR1 is LNHDA and CDR2 SQIVND (reference sequence). The CDR3 length is 17 residues. The CDR3 DNA is TGTGCCTCCCAACTCCCCCGGGACAGGGGGCTTGGCGGGGAGCTGTTTTTT. The encoded protein is CASQLPRDRGLGGELFF.

The chain recombines TRBV7-6 with TRBJ2-2, with D possibly TRBD2 on 6 matching bases. This CDR3 contains 16 residues. CDR1 and CDR2 from the germline V gene are SGHVS and FNYEAQ. With 1 base removed from V and 3 bases from J, the gap between germline ends came to 12 bases. CDR3 in DNA: TGTGCCAGCAGCTTAGGTCGGGGGATGGACACCGGGGAGCTGTTTTTT. This sequence encodes CASSLGRGMDTGELFF.

This chain links TRBV19 with TRBJ1-1, with 7 bases identical to TRBD1. The trim removed 6 bases at V and 5 bases at J, leaving 12 bases unmatched. The length of the CDR3 is 15 residues. Germline assignment: CDR1 LNHDA and CDR2 SQIVND (reference sequence). The CDR3 here is CASSPNRGRRTEAFF. CDR3 bases: TGTGCCAGTAGCCCTAACAGGGGAAGACGGACTGAAGCTTTCTTT.

The gene calls are TRBV28 and TRBJ1-2; D possibly corresponds to TRBD1 (5 bases). From germline, CDR1 is MDHEN and CDR2 SYDVKM. The CDR3 totals 19 residues. Trimming removed 6 bases from V and 2 bases from J, with 28 bases in between. The CDR3 region is CASRPPEGKRQRANYGYTF. The CDR3 bases are TGTGCCAGCAGGCCCCCAGAAGGGAAGCGACAGCGGGCGAACTATGGCTACACCTTC.